These 26 T cell receptor beta chains originate from one sample sequenced in a study of cytomegalovirus exposure and HLA in healthy donors. 60 Vbeta and 13 Jbeta primers were used in PCR. Generated by immunoSEQ multiplex PCR, the TCRdb table keeps only in-frame clones and is missing some. The sample records 130,000 or so clones, just under 85% being singletons. The sample was PBMCs. The receptors here all came from a woman in her 40s in good health and CMV-seronegative.

This chain connects TRBV4-3 to TRBJ2-2, with 10 bases that match TRBD1. Germline trimming cut 5 bases from V and 8 bases from J; bases unmatched to any gene: 8. The CDR3 loop spans 15 amino acids. Germline loops: CDR1 LGHNA, CDR2 YSLEER. The CDR3 nucleotides are TGCGCCAGCAGCTCCGGGACAGGGGTAGTTGGGGAGCTGTTTTTT. This translates into CASSSGTGVVGELFF.

A note on this clone: One end of the junction does not line up with germline, which may come from a read error. V and J are TRBV20-1 and TRBJ1-1, with D possibly matching TRBD1 (6 bases). The CDR3 loop spans 11 amino acids. Germline V gene lookup returns CDR1 DFQATT and CDR2 SNEGSKA (reference sequence). In DNA form, the CDR3 reads TGCAGTGCTAGAGAAAGGACAGCTCCTCGATTT. Encoded protein: CSARERTAPRF.

The count of this clone is one. The rearrangement links TRBV7-8 to TRBJ2-3; D ambiguous. CDR3 length equals 11 residues. From germline, CDR1 is SGHVS and CDR2 FQNEAQ. Between the trimmed V and J ends, which lost 7 bases and 2 bases, there was a span of 4 bases. For the CDR3, the DNA is TGTGCCAGCATCAACACAGATACGCAGTATTTT. It yields the protein CASINTDTQYF.

The rearrangement links TRBV30 to TRBJ2-4; the match to TRBD2 covers 8 bases. J gave up 3 bases and V 6 bases, and 7 bases lay outside the gene matches. This CDR3 is built from 14 residues. Per germline, CDR1 GTSNPN and CDR2 SVGIG (reference sequence). CDR3 loop: CACERESGKNIQYF. CDR3 in DNA: TGTGCCTGTGAGCGGGAGTCTGGCAAAAACATTCAGTACTTC.

The V and J genes are TRBV4-3 and TRBJ1-1; D remains ambiguous. V was trimmed by 1 base and J by 2 bases, leaving 5 bases between them. In germline, CDR1 is LGHNA, CDR2 YSLEER. This CDR3 contains 13 residues. This chain's CDR3 is CASSQGINTEAFF. In nucleotides, the CDR3 is TGCGCCAGCAGCCAAGGTATTAACACTGAAGCTTTCTTT.

This clone appeared a few times. The chain has TRBV6-1 and TRBJ2-7; perhaps TRBD1 as D (7 bases). Per germline, CDR1 MNHNS and CDR2 SASEGT. The V and J ends lost 0 bases and 3 bases respectively, with 15 bases between them. The CDR3 runs 16 residues. DNA of the CDR3: TGTGCCAGCAGTGAAGCGCGCGGGACAGCGGTCTACGAGCAGTACTTC. It translates to CASSEARGTAVYEQYF.

The J gene is TRBJ2-7, the V gene TRBV11-2; a weak D match, TRBD1 (5 bases). In germline, CDR1 is SGHAT, CDR2 FQNNGV. This CDR3 has 16 amino acids. V lost 4 bases and J 0 bases, leaving 16 bases between the germline ends. The CDR3 protein is CASSSQTQGGSYEQYF. CDR3 in DNA: TGTGCCAGCAGCTCCCAGACGCAGGGCGGCTCCTACGAGCAGTACTTC.

This sequence joins TRBV11-2 and TRBJ2-7, with D perhaps TRBD1 (6 bases). In germline, CDR1 is SGHAT, CDR2 FQNNGV. V was clipped by 6 bases and J by 0 bases, with 12 bases between them. The CDR3 has 14 amino acids. The CDR3 protein is CASRLTGSSYEQYF. In DNA, the CDR3 is TGTGCCAGCAGATTAACAGGGAGCTCCTACGAGCAGTACTTC. The variable domain in full, completed from reference TRBV11-2 and TRBJ2-7, reads EAGVAQSPRYKIIEKRQSVAFWCNPISGHATLYWYQQILGQGPKLLIQFQNNGVVDDSQLPKDRFSAERLKGVDSTLKIQPAKLEDSAVYLCASRLTGSSYEQYFGPGTRLTVT.

The chain employs TRBV7-9 and TRBJ2-3; 12 bases map to TRBD2. Germline assignment: CDR1 SEHNR and CDR2 FQNEAQ (reference sequence). V shed 5 bases, J shed 0 bases, and the junction held 3 bases outside the gene matches. CDR3 length: 16 amino acids. This CDR3 reads CASSPGTSGSTDTQYF. The CDR3 nucleotides read TGTGCCAGCAGCCCCGGGACTAGCGGGAGCACAGATACGCAGTATTTT.

V and J are TRBV18 and TRBJ2-7; perhaps TRBD2 as D (7 bases). The V and J ends lost 3 bases and 6 bases respectively, with 12 bases between them. This CDR3 comprises 13 residues. Germline loops: CDR1 KGHSH, CDR2 LQKENI. The CDR3 sequence is CASSPSRGGEQYF. The CDR3 region has the DNA TGTGCCAGCTCACCTTCGAGGGGGGGCGAGCAGTACTTC.

V is TRBV7-2 and J is TRBJ2-7; D unresolved. The CDR3 runs to 13 residues. Germline CDR1 is SGHTA and CDR2 is FQGNSA. Deletions cut 2 bases from V and 1 base from J, with 6 bases between. The CDR3 loop reads CASSLTRSYEQYF. The CDR3, as DNA: TGTGCCAGCAGCTTAACACGATCCTACGAGCAGTACTTC.

The chain combines TRBV5-1 with TRBJ2-5; 12 positions match TRBD2. The trim removed 0 bases at V and 5 bases at J, leaving 2 bases unmatched. Germline loops: CDR1 SGHRS, CDR2 YFSETQ. This CDR3 is built from 15 residues. CDR3 DNA sequence: TGCGCCAGCAGCTTGGTCCTAGCGGGAGGGGAGACCCAGTACTTC. Its translation is CASSLVLAGGETQYF.

The CDR3 loop reads CASSLNRGQATRAGDTNTEAFF. The CDR3 nucleotides read TGTGCCAGCTCCCTTAACAGGGGGCAGGCGACCAGGGCGGGGGATACGAACACTGAAGCTTTCTTT. The V call is TRBV27, the J call TRBJ1-1; 9 bases match TRBD1. V dropped 8 bases and J dropped 1; count of bases not matched to a gene: 29. This CDR3 is built from 22 residues. Germline CDR1 and CDR2: MNHEY and SMNVEV (reference sequence).

The chain combines TRBV29-1 with TRBJ1-3, with 10 nucleotides matching TRBD1. The CDR3 sequence is 16 residues long. From germline, CDR1 is SQVTM and CDR2 ANQGSEA. Trimming cost V 5 bases and J 2 bases; bases outside gene matches: 9. This CDR3 is CSVLQPGQGTGNTIYF. The CDR3, as DNA: TGCAGCGTTCTACAACCGGGACAGGGGACTGGAAACACCATATATTTT.

A word on this clone: Relative to the germline gene, one junction end is altered; a read error may explain this. The chain is built from TRBV20-1 and TRBJ2-7, with D possibly TRBD2 on 5 matching bases. Germline V CDR1 and CDR2: DFQATT, SNEGSKA (reference sequence). The CDR3 runs 11 residues. The chain's CDR3 is CSARDLNSERF. The CDR3 DNA follows: TGCAGTGCTAGAGATCTTAATAGCGAGCGGTTC.

V and J are TRBV13 and TRBJ2-2, with a possible D match to TRBD2 (6 bases). CDR3 length: 15 amino acids. Trimming removed 4 bases at V and 4 bases at J, with 13 bases between. Germline-derived CDR1 and CDR2 are PRHDT and FYEKMQ (reference sequence). The CDR3 DNA is TGTGCCAGCAGCTACACGGGAGTAGTCACCGGGGAGCTGTTTTTT. Translated: CASSYTGVVTGELFF.

This clone came up once. The gene calls are TRBV25-1 and TRBJ2-5, with D possibly TRBD1 on 6 matching bases. The CDR3 is made up of 14 amino acids. Trimming left V 5 bases short and J 5 bases short, with 15 bases between. The germline V gene has CDR1 MGHDK and CDR2 SYGVNS. CDR3 DNA sequence: TGTGCCAGCAGTCCGGGACAAATGGTGGAGACCCAGTACTTC. This sequence encodes CASSPGQMVETQYF. Full variable domain (outside the CDR3, taken from reference TRBV25-1 and TRBJ2-5): EADIYQTPRYLVIGTGKKITLECSQTMGHDKMYWYQQDPGMELHLIHYSYGVNSTEKGDLSSESTVSRIRTEHFPLTLESARPSHTSQYLCASSPGQMVETQYFGPGTRLLVL.

This clone has a single count. The rearrangement joins TRBV28 to TRBJ2-7, with TRBD2 identical over 7 bases. Germline-derived CDR1 and CDR2 are MDHEN and SYDVKM. V lost 3 bases, J lost 2 bases, and 7 bases stayed unmatched. The CDR3 totals 15 residues. The CDR3 DNA sequence: TGTGCCAGCAGTTTTCGGGGGGAGCCCACCTACGAGCAGTACTTC. Amino acids: CASSFRGEPTYEQYF.

V gene TRBV10-3 combines with J gene TRBJ2-7; 7 bases match TRBD1. The CDR3 is 14 residues long. Germline assignment: CDR1 ENHRY and CDR2 SYGVKD. Losses at the gene ends were 6 bases for V and 2 bases for J; bases not matched to a gene: 7. CDR3 DNA: TGTGCCATCAGGGCCCAGGGGGATGCCTACGAGCAGTACTTC. Amino acid sequence: CAIRAQGDAYEQYF.

The chain carries TRBV10-3 and TRBJ2-1, with TRBD2 matching over 7 bases. Germline lookup yields CDR1 ENHRY and CDR2 SYGVKD. With 0 bases clipped from V and 5 bases from J, the junction kept 7 bases outside the gene matches. There are 16 residues in the CDR3. The CDR3 DNA sequence: TGTGCCATCAGTGAGTCGGGGGGGGTCGGCAACAATGAGCAGTTCTTC. This translates into CAISESGGVGNNEQFF.

The chain has TRBV7-8 and TRBJ2-7; TRBD2 matches at 8 bases. This CDR3 region has 15 residues. J was trimmed by 4 bases and V by 4 bases; bases with no gene match: 9. Germline V lookup: CDR1 SGHVS, CDR2 FQNEAQ. The CDR3 protein is CASSYLAGRLYEQYF. In DNA, the CDR3 is TGTGCCAGCAGCTATCTAGCGGGCCGATTATACGAGCAGTACTTC.

This clone has a single count. The chain joins TRBV4-3 to TRBJ1-4, with 8 bases identical to TRBD1. The CDR3 is made up of 17 amino acids. Germline V gives CDR1 LGHNA, CDR2 YSLEER. J lost 6 bases, V lost 0 bases, and 9 bases had no gene match. The CDR3 region is CASSQDHRGGFDEKLFF. The CDR3 coding sequence is TGCGCCAGCAGCCAAGACCACAGGGGGGGGTTTGATGAAAAACTGTTTTTT.

The chain has TRBV7-2 and TRBJ2-7; maybe TRBD2 (5 bases). Trimming left V 4 bases short and J 2 bases short, with 15 bases between. This CDR3 comprises 15 residues. Germline V gives CDR1 SGHTA, CDR2 FQGNSA. CDR3 DNA sequence: TGTGCCAGCAGCTCACGACGGGGATCCGCCTACGAGCAGTACTTC. This encodes CASSSRRGSAYEQYF.

The J gene is TRBJ1-1, the V gene TRBV18, with D possibly matching TRBD1 (6 bases). Germline loops: CDR1 KGHSH, CDR2 LQKENI. The CDR3 has 15 amino acids. Trimming left V 2 bases short and J 3 bases short, with 13 bases between. The CDR3 DNA reads TGTGCCAGCTCACCAACGGGGGGCGCTGACACTGAAGCTTTCTTT. It encodes CASSPTGGADTEAFF.

The chain has TRBV6-5 and TRBJ1-3; D gene unclear. CDR1 is MNHEY, CDR2 SVGAGI, per germline. V gave up 0 bases and J gave up 0 bases, with 3 bases separating them. This CDR3 is 14 amino acids long. The CDR3 DNA reads TGTGCCAGCAGTTACTCCTACTCTGGAAACACCATATATTTT. Translation gives CASSYSYSGNTIYF.

The rearrangement uses TRBV6-1 and TRBJ1-2, with D perhaps matching TRBD1 (5 bases). Germline assignment: CDR1 MNHNS and CDR2 SASEGT. The CDR3 runs to 13 residues. V lost 2 bases and J 1 base, leaving 5 bases between the germline ends. The CDR3 bases are TGTGCCAGCAGTGAACAGGGTAACTATGGCTACACCTTC. The encoded protein is CASSEQGNYGYTF.